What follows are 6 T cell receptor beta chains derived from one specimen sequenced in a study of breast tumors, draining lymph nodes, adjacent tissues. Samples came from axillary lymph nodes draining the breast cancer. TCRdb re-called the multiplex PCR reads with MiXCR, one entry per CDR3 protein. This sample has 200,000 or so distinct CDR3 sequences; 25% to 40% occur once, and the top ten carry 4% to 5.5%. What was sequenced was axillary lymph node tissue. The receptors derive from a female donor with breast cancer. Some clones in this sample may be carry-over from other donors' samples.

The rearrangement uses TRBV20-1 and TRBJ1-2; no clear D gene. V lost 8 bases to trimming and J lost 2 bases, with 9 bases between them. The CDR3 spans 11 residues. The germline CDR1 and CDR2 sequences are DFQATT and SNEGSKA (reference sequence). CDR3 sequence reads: CSSEGNYGYTF. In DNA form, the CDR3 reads TGCAGTTCCGAGGGAAACTATGGCTACACCTTC.

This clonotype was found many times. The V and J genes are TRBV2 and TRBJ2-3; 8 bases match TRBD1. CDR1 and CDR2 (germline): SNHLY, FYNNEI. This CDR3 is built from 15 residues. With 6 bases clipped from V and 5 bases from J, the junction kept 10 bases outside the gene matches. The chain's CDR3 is CASRADRAGGDTQYF. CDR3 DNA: TGTGCCAGCAGGGCGGACAGGGCCGGGGGAGATACGCAGTATTTT. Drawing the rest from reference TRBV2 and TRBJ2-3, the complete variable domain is EPEVTQTPSHQVTQMGQEVILRCVPISNHLYFYWYRQILGQKVEFLVSFYNNEISEKSEIFDDQFSVERPDGSNFTLKIRSTKLEDSAMYFCASRADRAGGDTQYFGPGTRLTVL.

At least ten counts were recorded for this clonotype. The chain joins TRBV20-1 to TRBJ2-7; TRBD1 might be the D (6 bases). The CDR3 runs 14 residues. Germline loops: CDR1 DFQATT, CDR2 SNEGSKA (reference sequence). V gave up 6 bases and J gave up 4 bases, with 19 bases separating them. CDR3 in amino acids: CSAVSLSGEYEQYF. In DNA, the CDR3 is TGCAGTGCCGTATCCCTTTCAGGGGAATACGAGCAGTACTTC.

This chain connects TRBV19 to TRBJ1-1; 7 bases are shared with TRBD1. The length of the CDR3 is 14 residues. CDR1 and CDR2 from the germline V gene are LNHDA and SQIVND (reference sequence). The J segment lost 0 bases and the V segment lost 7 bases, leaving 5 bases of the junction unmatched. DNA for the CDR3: TGTGCCAGTATTTCGACAGGGTTGAACACTGAAGCTTTCTTT. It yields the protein CASISTGLNTEAFF.

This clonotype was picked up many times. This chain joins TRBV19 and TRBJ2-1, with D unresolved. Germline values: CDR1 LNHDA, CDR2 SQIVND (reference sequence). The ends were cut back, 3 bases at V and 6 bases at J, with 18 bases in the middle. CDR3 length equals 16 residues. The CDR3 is CASSILSVPTTNEQFF. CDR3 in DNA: TGTGCCAGTAGTATTCTTAGTGTCCCCACAACCAATGAGCAGTTCTTC. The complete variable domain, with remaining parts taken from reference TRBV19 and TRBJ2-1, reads DGGITQSPKYLFRKEGQNVTLSCEQNLNHDAMYWYRQDPGQGLRLIYYSQIVNDFQKGDIAEGYSVSREKKESFPLTVTSAQKNPTAFYLCASSILSVPTTNEQFFGPGTRLTVL.

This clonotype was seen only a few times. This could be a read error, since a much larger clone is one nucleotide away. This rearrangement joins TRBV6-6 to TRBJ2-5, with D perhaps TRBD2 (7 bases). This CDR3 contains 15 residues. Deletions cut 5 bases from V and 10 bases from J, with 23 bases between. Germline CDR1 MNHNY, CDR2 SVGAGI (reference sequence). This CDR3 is CASSRGRRGHGGQYF. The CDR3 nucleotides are TGTGCCAGCAGTCGGGGTCGGCGGGGGCATGGGGGCCAGTACTTC.